The rows below give T cell receptor beta chains drawn from one sample of a study of blood T cell repertoires in COVID-19. Data came from immunoSEQ multiplex PCR; TCRdb stores just in-frame clones and leaves some out. The sample contains under 200,000 clones, under 90% of which appear only once. Sequencing was performed on peripheral blood. These receptors came from a man aged 25 to 40 with active or convalescent COVID-19. Both conserved end residues are part of each CDR3. The size field is filled for only some rows; it gives once, few, many or a size class.

v_call: TRBV27; clone_size: NA; cdr3_aa: CASSRNPGTGGNEQFF
v_call: TRBV7-9; clone_size: NA; cdr3_aa: CASSLAPNTGELFF
v_call: TRBV19; clone_size: NA; cdr3_aa: CASSPRRRDGYTF
v_call: TRBV5-5; clone_size: NA; cdr3_aa: CASSSRTGDNTEAFF
v_call: TRBV27; clone_size: NA; cdr3_aa: CASSGPREETQYF
v_call: TRBV9; clone_size: few; cdr3_aa: CASSVAVGSYNEQFF
v_call: TRBV5-4; clone_size: NA; cdr3_aa: CASTLTSTEAFF
v_call: TRBV25-1; clone_size: NA; cdr3_aa: CASSDTGPTEAFF
v_call: TRBV21-1; clone_size: NA; cdr3_aa: CASSIGQGHPSAQHF
v_call: TRBV11-2; clone_size: NA; cdr3_aa: CASSSIQGRFGSGYTF
v_call: TRBV5-6; clone_size: once; cdr3_aa: CASSILAGGSDTQYF
v_call: TRBV3-1/TRBV3-2; clone_size: NA; cdr3_aa: CASSDGLAGGPRGEQYF
v_call: TRBV27; clone_size: NA; cdr3_aa: CASSGGQGRQETQYF
v_call: TRBV18; clone_size: NA; cdr3_aa: CASSDATGLLFF
v_call: TRBV24-1; clone_size: NA; cdr3_aa: CATRANTDTQYF
v_call: TRBV19; clone_size: NA; cdr3_aa: CASSGLYGLGSNEQFF
v_call: TRBV20-1; clone_size: NA; cdr3_aa: CSASLRGLGNTIYF
v_call: TRBV6-1; clone_size: NA; cdr3_aa: CASSEHRGGNQPQHF
v_call: TRBV30; clone_size: NA; cdr3_aa: CAFAPGMANQPQHF
v_call: TRBV18; clone_size: NA; cdr3_aa: CASSEQGRTYNEQFF
v_call: TRBV6-5; clone_size: NA; cdr3_aa: CASSLDRANTEAFF
v_call: TRBV30; clone_size: NA; cdr3_aa: CAWSARYREQRYTF
v_call: TRBV7-9; clone_size: NA; cdr3_aa: CASSSGQANTGELFF
v_call: TRBV7-2; clone_size: NA; cdr3_aa: CASSLVAGDTNEQFF
v_call: TRBV21-1; clone_size: NA; cdr3_aa: CASRPRRGADGNQPQHF
v_call: TRBV29-1; clone_size: NA; cdr3_aa: CSVSSGNTIYF
v_call: TRBV7-8; clone_size: NA; cdr3_aa: CASSSGGETQYF
v_call: TRBV5-4; clone_size: NA; cdr3_aa: CASSHGGENEKLFF
v_call: TRBV21-1; clone_size: NA; cdr3_aa: CASSMGLVKGRSYEQYF
v_call: TRBV19; clone_size: NA; cdr3_aa: CASSRDWSSYNSPLHF
v_call: TRBV5-7; clone_size: NA; cdr3_aa: CASSLDRATGELFF
v_call: TRBV5-1; clone_size: NA; cdr3_aa: CASSGGVDRGTNEKLFF
v_call: TRBV7-6; clone_size: NA; cdr3_aa: CASSLAKDRWMNTEAFF
v_call: TRBV18; clone_size: NA; cdr3_aa: CASSPPVLTYEQYF
v_call: TRBV6-4; clone_size: once; cdr3_aa: CASSYDTGRLGYTF
v_call: TRBV19; clone_size: NA; cdr3_aa: CASTQGGLGAEAFF
v_call: TRBV27; clone_size: NA; cdr3_aa: CASSYDSSYNEQFF
v_call: TRBV19; clone_size: NA; cdr3_aa: CATVEGAAGYTF
v_call: TRBV27; clone_size: NA; cdr3_aa: CASRLGSGVSYEQYF
v_call: TRBV2; clone_size: NA; cdr3_aa: CASLGRSLAGDNYNEQFF
v_call: TRBV5-1; clone_size: NA; cdr3_aa: CASTSGGRNEAFF
v_call: TRBV9; clone_size: once; cdr3_aa: CASSAQGDTGELFF
v_call: TRBV19; clone_size: NA; cdr3_aa: CASSPPHRGRSVKLFF
v_call: TRBV19; clone_size: NA; cdr3_aa: CASSIEAAPTQQYF
v_call: TRBV7-2; clone_size: NA; cdr3_aa: CASSPLAGLGGEQFF
v_call: TRBV24-1; clone_size: NA; cdr3_aa: CATSDSGGLLETQYF
v_call: TRBV27; clone_size: NA; cdr3_aa: CASSSVAALVDTQYF